This T cell receptor (beta chain) was sequenced for a study of OX40 agonist ivuxolimab in advanced cancers. Study information: Each dose-escalation patient presented with hepatocellular carcinoma, melanoma, renal cell or head and neck cancer.

About this clone: The antigen remains unidentified.

TCRdb keeps only in-frame clones here, not all; method: immunoSEQ multiplex PCR. The profile shows some 110,000 clones, roughly 95% of them singletons. Study-wide points: Circulating CD4+ and CD8+ T cells showed clonal expansion by week 6 at 0.1 to 3.0 mg/kg. Nonresponders, in some cases, also had low normalized T-cell clonal expansion. More expanded clones were seen, on average, in CD8+ T cells than in CD4+.

From germline, CDR1 is MNHNS and CDR2 SASEGT. Trimming stripped 4 bases from V and 1 base from J, with 22 bases between. The CDR3 consists of 18 residues. The chain links TRBV6-1 to TRBJ2-5, with a weak D call TRBD1 (6 bases). The material was CD4+ or CD8+ T cells sorted from blood, obtained in a trial of the OX40 agonist ivuxolimab. The receptor's source is an adult with an advanced solid tumor such as melanoma, head and neck, liver or kidney cancer. The CDR3 DNA sequence: TGTGCCAGCAGTGCCTACTCCGGGACACAGCTACCCCAAGAGACCCAGTACTTC. Its protein is CASSAYSGTQLPQETQYF.